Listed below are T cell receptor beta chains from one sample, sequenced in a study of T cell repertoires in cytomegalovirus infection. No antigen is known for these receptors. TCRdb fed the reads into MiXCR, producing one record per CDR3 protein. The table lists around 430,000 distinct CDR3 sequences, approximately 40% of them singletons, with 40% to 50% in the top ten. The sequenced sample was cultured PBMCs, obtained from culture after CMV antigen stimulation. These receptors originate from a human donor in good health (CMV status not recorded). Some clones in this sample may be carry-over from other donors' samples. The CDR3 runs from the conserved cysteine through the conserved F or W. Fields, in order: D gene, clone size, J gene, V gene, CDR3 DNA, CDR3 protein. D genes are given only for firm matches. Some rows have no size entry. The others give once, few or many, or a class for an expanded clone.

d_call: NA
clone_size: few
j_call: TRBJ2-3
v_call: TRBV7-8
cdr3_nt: TGTGCCAGCAGCGCAGTCCTAGCGACCTCAGATACGCAGTATTTT
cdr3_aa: CASSAVLATSDTQYF

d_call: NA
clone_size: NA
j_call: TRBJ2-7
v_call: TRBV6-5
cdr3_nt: TGTGCCAGCAGTCGGGCAGGGCAGTCCGAGCAGTACTTC
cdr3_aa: CASSRAGQSEQYF

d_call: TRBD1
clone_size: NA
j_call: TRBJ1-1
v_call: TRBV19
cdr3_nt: TGTGCCAGTAGTGTCCGGGACAGTGAAGCTTTCTTT
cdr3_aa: CASSVRDSEAFF

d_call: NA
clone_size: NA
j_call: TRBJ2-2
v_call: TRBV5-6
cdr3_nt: TGTGCCAGCAGCTTGAGCGGGTCCTACACCGGGGAGCTGTTTTTT
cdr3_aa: CASSLSGSYTGELFF

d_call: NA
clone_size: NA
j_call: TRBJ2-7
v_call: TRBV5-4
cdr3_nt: TGTGCCAGCAGCGTGGATGGGCACTACGAGCAGTACTTC
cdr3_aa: CASSVDGHYEQYF

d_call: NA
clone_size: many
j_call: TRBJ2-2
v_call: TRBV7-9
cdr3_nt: TGTGCCAGCAGTCCATCGAACACCGGGGAGCTGTTTTTT
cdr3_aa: CASSPSNTGELFF

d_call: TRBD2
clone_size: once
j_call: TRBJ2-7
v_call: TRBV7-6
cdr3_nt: TGTGCCAGCAGCAACGTCGGGGGGATCGAGCAGTACTTC
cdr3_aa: CASSNVGGIEQYF

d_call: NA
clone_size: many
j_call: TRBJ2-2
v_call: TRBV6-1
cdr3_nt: TGTGCCAGCAGTCTGAGCAGGGCCGGGGAGCTGTTTTTT
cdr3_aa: CASSLSRAGELFF

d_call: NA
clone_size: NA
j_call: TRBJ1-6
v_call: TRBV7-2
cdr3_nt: TGTGTCAGCAGCCTAATGGCGGGGATAGGATCACCCCTCCACTTT
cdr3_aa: CVSSLMAGIGSPLHF

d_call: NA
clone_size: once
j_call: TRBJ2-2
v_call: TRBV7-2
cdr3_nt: TGTGCCAGCAGCTTATTCTGGGTCGGGGAGCTGTTTTTT
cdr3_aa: CASSLFWVGELFF

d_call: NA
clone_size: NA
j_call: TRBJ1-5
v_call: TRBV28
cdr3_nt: TGTGCCGGAGCGGGTGGCAATCAGCCCCAGCATTTT
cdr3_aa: CAGAGGNQPQHF

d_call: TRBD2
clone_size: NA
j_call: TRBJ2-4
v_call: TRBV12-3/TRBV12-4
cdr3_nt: TGTGCCAGCAGTTTAGTGGGACTAGGGGTGGCCAAAAACATTCAGTACTTC
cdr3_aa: CASSLVGLGVAKNIQYF

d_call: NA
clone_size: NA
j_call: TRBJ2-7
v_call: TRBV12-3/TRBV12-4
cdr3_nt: TGTGCCAGCAGTTTAGGAGGCGTGGGAGCGGGCTACGAGCAGTACTTC
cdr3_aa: CASSLGGVGAGYEQYF

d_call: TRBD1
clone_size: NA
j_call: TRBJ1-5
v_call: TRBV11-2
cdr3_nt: TGTGCCAGCAGCTTAGGGACAGGGTTTGGTCAGCCCCAGCATTTT
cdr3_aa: CASSLGTGFGQPQHF

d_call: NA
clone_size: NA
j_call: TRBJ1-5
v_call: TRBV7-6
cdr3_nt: TGTGCCAGCAGCTTAGGGGGGCGGGTTAATCAGCCCCAGCATTTT
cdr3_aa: CASSLGGRVNQPQHF

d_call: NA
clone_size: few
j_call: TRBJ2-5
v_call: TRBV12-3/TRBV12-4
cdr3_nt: TGTGCCAGCAGTCCTAAGGACAGTAGTCAAGAGACCCAGTACTTC
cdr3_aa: CASSPKDSSQETQYF

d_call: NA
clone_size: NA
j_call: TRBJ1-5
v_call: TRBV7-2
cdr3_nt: TGTGCCAGCAGCTTAGAAAGACATCAGCCCCAGCATTTT
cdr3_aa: CASSLERHQPQHF

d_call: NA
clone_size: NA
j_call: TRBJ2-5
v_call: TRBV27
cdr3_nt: TGTGCCAGCAGTTATCAAACCGGGGAGACCCAGTACTTC
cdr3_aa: CASSYQTGETQYF

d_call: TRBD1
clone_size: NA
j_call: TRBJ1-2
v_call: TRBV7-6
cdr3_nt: TGTGCCAGCAGCCAAAGGGGACAGGGAACCTATGGCTACACCTTC
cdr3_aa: CASSQRGQGTYGYTF

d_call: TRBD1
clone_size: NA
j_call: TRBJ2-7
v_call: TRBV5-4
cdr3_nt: TGTGCCAGCAGGGACAGGGACCTCTCCTACGAGCAGTACTTC
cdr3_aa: CASRDRDLSYEQYF

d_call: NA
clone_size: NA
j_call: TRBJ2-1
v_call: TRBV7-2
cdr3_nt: TGTGCCAGCAGCTTAGCGGCTAGTGGCAATGAGCAGTTCTTC
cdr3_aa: CASSLAASGNEQFF

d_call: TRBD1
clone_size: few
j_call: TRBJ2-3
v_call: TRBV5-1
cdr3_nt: TGCGCCAGCAGCTTGTCCCCCGGGACAGGAACAGATACGCAGTATTTT
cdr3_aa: CASSLSPGTGTDTQYF

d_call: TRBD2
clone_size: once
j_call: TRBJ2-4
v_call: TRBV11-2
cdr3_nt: TGTGCCAGCAGCCCCCGGGGGGGGGAGTCGGCCAAAAACATTCAGTACTTC
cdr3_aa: CASSPRGGESAKNIQYF

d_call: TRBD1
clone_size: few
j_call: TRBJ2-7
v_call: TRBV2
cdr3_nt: TGTGCCAGCAGTGCCCAACGGACAGGGAACGAGCAGTACTTC
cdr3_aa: CASSAQRTGNEQYF

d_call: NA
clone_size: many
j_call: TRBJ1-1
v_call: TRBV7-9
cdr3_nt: TGTGCCAGCAGCTTAGAGGGGGGCACTGAAGCTTTCTTT
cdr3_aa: CASSLEGGTEAFF

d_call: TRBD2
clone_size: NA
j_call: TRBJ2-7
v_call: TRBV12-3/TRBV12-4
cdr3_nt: TGTGCCAGCAGCCAGGGAGGGATCTACGAGCAGTACTTC
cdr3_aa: CASSQGGIYEQYF

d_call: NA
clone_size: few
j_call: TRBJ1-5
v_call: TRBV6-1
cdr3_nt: TGTGCCAGCAGTGAACGATCAGGTCGACGATATCAGCCCCAGCATTTT
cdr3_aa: CASSERSGRRYQPQHF

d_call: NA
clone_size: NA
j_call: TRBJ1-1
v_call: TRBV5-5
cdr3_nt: TGTGCCAGCAGCGTTACCCGGGACTCTGAAGCTTTCTTT
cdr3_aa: CASSVTRDSEAFF

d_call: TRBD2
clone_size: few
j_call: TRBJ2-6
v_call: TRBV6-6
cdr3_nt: TGTGCCAGCAGTCAAACCAGCGGGAGGGTGTCTGGGGCCAACGTCCTGACTTTC
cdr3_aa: CASSQTSGRVSGANVLTF

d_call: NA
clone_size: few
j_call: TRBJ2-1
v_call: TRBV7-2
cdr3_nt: TGTGCCAGCAGCTCGGAGGGACTGTCCTACAATGAGCAGTTCTTC
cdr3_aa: CASSSEGLSYNEQFF

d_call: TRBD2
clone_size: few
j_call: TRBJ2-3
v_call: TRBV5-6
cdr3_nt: TGTGCCAGCAGCTTGGGTTGGGGGGGTTATAGCACAGATACGCAGTATTTT
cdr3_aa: CASSLGWGGYSTDTQYF

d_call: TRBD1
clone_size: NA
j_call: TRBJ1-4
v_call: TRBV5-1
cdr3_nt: TGCGCCAGCAGCTTGGTATTATCAGGGGGCAATGAAAAACTGTTTTTT
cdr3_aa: CASSLVLSGGNEKLFF

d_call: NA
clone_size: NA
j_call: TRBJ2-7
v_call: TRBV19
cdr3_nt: TGTGCCAGTAGTTTCCCACGGGGCCCCAAATCTCACTGTGAGCAGTACTTC
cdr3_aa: CASSFPRGPKSHCEQYF

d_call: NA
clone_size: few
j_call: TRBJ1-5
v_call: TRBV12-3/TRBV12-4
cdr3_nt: TGTGCCAGCAGCCTCCGACCCGGTCGGAGCAATCAGCCCCAGCATTTT
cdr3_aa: CASSLRPGRSNQPQHF

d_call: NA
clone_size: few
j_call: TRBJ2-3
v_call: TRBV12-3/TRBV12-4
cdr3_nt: TGTGCCAGCAGTTTATTTTCGGTTGGGGGCGGGAGCACAGATACGCAGTATTTT
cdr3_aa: CASSLFSVGGGSTDTQYF

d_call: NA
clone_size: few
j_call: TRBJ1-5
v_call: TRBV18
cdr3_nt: TGTGCCAGCTCACCCGCGGGGTTGAGCAATCAGCCCCAGCATTTT
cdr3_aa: CASSPAGLSNQPQHF

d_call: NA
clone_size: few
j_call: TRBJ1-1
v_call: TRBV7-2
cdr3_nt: TGTGCCAGCAGCCCCAGTATTGGGGTTACTGAAGCTTTCTTT
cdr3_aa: CASSPSIGVTEAFF

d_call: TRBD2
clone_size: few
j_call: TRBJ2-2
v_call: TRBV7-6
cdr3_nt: TGTGCCAGCAGCCACCGGGGGGGGAACACCGGGGAGCTGTTTTTT
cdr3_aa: CASSHRGGNTGELFF

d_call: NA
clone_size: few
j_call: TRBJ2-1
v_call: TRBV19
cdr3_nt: TGTGCCACCCGTGCAGCGGCCTGGCCTGTCAGCAATGAGCAGTTCTTC
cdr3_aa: CATRAAAWPVSNEQFF

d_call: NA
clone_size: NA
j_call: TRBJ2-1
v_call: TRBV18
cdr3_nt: TGTGCCAGCTCACCACCAGGGGCGCGGAACAATGAGCAGTTCTTC
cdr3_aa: CASSPPGARNNEQFF

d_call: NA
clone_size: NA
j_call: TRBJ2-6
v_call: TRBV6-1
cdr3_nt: TGTGCCAGCCCACAAGCCCAACCAACAGGGGGGGAAACGGAGGGCTCTGGGGCCAACGTCCTGACTTTC
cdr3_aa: CASPQAQPTGGETEGSGANVLTF